One T cell receptor (beta chain) is described in this entry. It was with unique molecular identifiers that the TCRbeta library was prepared. One entry per CDR3 protein, called by TCRdb with MiXCR from the PCR reads. Of some 490,000 distinct CDR3 sequences listed, about an eighth were seen once; the top ten hold roughly 5.4%. The CDR3 loop spans 15 amino acids. The ends lost 3 bases at V and 3 bases at J; junction bases unmatched: 5. Germline V gives CDR1 KGHSH, CDR2 LQKENI. The data were obtained in a study of T-cell reconstitution after alpha-beta-depleted transplantation in children. This material consisted of PBMCs from the stem cell graft donor, taken from the stem cell graft. J is TRBJ2-3 and V is TRBV18; TRBD1 aligns across 8 bases. This receptor was identified in a human donor who donated a stem cell graft to a child with combined immunodeficiency. The CDR3 DNA sequence: TGTGCCAGCTCACCGGACAGGGAGAAAACAGATACGCAGTATTTT. Translating gives CASSPDREKTDTQYF.